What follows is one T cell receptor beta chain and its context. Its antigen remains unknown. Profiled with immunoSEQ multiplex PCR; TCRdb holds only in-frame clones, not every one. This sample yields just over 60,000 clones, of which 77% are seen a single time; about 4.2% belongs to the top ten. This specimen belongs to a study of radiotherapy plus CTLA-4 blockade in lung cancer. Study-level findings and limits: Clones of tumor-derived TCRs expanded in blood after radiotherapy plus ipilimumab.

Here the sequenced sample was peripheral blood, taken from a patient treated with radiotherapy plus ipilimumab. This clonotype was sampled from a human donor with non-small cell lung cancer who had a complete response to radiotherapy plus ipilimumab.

DNA for the CDR3: TGTGCCAGCAGCTTGGATTTACTGAACACTGAAGCTTTCTTT. Protein sequence: CASSLDLLNTEAFF. This chain uses TRBV5-6 with TRBJ1-1; D is unresolved. V was trimmed by 0 bases and J by 0 bases, leaving 6 bases between them. This CDR3 is built from 14 residues. CDR1 is SGHDT and CDR2 is YYEEEE in the germline V gene.